The source of this T cell receptor beta chain is a study of blood T cell repertoires in COVID-19. Study details: Samples of COVID-19 (acute and convalescent) were obtained from the United States, Italy and Spain. PBMCs, B-cell-depleted T cells, or T cells were the source of the cDNA or gDNA that made up the material.

The table came from immunoSEQ multiplex PCR; TCRdb's copy has only in-frame clones and leaves some out. The data hold around 96,000 clones, with about 95% observed a single time. With 4 bases removed from V and 5 bases from J, the gap between germline ends came to 9 bases. Germline CDR1 is LNHDA and CDR2 is SQIVND (reference sequence). This CDR3 is 13 amino acids long. This receptor was obtained from a human donor with active COVID-19. The donor label of this sample is uncertain. Sequencing was done on a sample of peripheral blood. The chain carries TRBV19 and TRBJ2-1; D is perhaps TRBD2 (6 bases). The CDR3 region has the DNA TGTGCCAGTAGTAGAGGACTACACAATGAGCAGTTCTTC. Translating gives CASSRGLHNEQFF. The complete variable domain, with remaining parts taken from reference TRBV19 and TRBJ2-1, reads DGGITQSPKYLFRKEGQNVTLSCEQNLNHDAMYWYRQDPGQGLRLIYYSQIVNDFQKGDIAEGYSVSREKKESFPLTVTSAQKNPTAFYLCASSRGLHNEQFFGPGTRLTVL.